The 17 T cell receptor beta chains below all came from one sample that was sequenced in a study of CD8 T cells in Susac syndrome. Random hexamers were used to reverse transcribe roughly 0.5 to 1 ug of RNA. TCRdb reprocessed the immunoSEQ multiplex PCR reads with MiXCR, giving one entry per CDR3 protein. The data hold approximately 65,000 distinct CDR3 sequences, with more than 80% observed a single time. The source material was CD8+ T cells from PBMCs. These receptors all come from a human donor in good health.

A single count supports this clonotype. The chain links TRBV4-1 to TRBJ1-1, with D possibly TRBD1 on 5 matching bases. This CDR3 is built from 15 residues. Germline CDR1 MGHRA, CDR2 YSYEKL. V lost 3 bases and J 2 bases, leaving 13 bases between the germline ends. The CDR3 region has the DNA TGCGCCAGCAGCCATTACGACAGTAGAAACACTGAAGCTTTCTTT. It yields the protein CASSHYDSRNTEAFF.

The chain carries TRBV6-2 or TRBV6-3 and TRBJ2-7, with D perhaps TRBD1 or TRBD2 (5 bases each). The CDR3 contains 14 residues. Germline CDR1 is MNHEY and CDR2 is SVGEGT. V dropped 2 bases and J dropped 4 bases, with 12 bases sitting between them. CDR3 sequence: CASSYGTEAYEQYF. The CDR3 coding sequence is TGTGCCAGCAGTTACGGGACGGAGGCTTACGAGCAGTACTTC.

J is TRBJ1-1 and V is TRBV5-5; D remains unclear. The germline V gene encodes CDR1 SGHKS and CDR2 YYEKEE (reference sequence). This CDR3 is 14 amino acids long. The ends were cut back, 1 base at V and 3 bases at J, with 10 bases in the middle. The CDR3 region is CASSLSVGDTEAFF. As DNA, the CDR3 is TGTGCCAGCAGCTTGTCGGTCGGGGACACTGAAGCTTTCTTT.

The chain uses TRBV6-2 or TRBV6-3 and TRBJ2-2, with D hard to call. V was shortened by 0 bases and J by 7 bases, with 12 bases between the two germline ends. CDR1 is MNHEY and CDR2 is SVGEGT in the germline V gene. This CDR3 is 15 amino acids long. In DNA form, the CDR3 reads TGTGCCAGCAGTTACTCCGACTCCTTGGGCGGGGAGCTGTTTTTT. As protein: CASSYSDSLGGELFF.

The rearrangement links TRBV5-4 to TRBJ2-7; D unclear. CDR1 and CDR2 (germline): SGHNT, YYREEE (reference sequence). This CDR3 region has 14 residues. Between the trimmed V and J ends, which lost 0 bases and 3 bases, there was a span of 10 bases. In DNA form, the CDR3 reads TGTGCCAGCAGCTTGGAGCCAGGAGTCTACGAGCAGTACTTC. Protein: CASSLEPGVYEQYF.

The CDR3 loop is CASSFGTGLNEQYF. In nucleotides, the CDR3 is TGTGCCAGCAGCTTTGGGACAGGGTTGAACGAGCAGTACTTC. The J gene is TRBJ2-7, the V gene TRBV11-2; 9 positions agree with TRBD1. The CDR3 covers 14 residues. Unmatched junction bases numbered 5, after V lost 3 bases and J lost 5 bases. Germline loops: CDR1 SGHAT, CDR2 FQNNGV.

The V gene is TRBV3-1, the J gene TRBJ1-6; D is undetermined. The CDR3 has 18 amino acids. The germline gives CDR1 LGHDT, CDR2 YNNKEL (reference sequence). Trimming took 0 bases from V and 5 from J, leaving 17 bases between them. This CDR3 reads CASSQDVDGYGHNSPLHF. The DNA for the CDR3 is TGTGCCAGCAGCCAAGATGTAGACGGTTACGGCCATAATTCACCCCTCCACTTT. Supplemented by reference TRBV3-1 and TRBJ1-6, the full variable domain reads DTAVSQTPKYLVTQMGNDKSIKCEQNLGHDTMYWYKQDSKKFLKIMFSYNNKELIINETVPNRFSPKSPDKAHLNLHINSLELGDSAVYFCASSQDVDGYGHNSPLHFGNGTRLTVT.

The chain joins TRBV11-1 to TRBJ2-7; D is undetermined. Germline V gene sequence: CDR1 SGHAT, CDR2 FQDESV (reference sequence). The CDR3 consists of 13 residues. V gave up 1 base and J gave up 3 bases, with 7 bases separating them. The DNA of the CDR3 is TGTGCCAGCAGCTTAGAGCCGGACTACGAGCAGTACTTC. As protein: CASSLEPDYEQYF.

The chain is built from TRBV11-2 and TRBJ2-1, with D possibly TRBD2 on 6 matching bases. Germline V CDR1 and CDR2: SGHAT, FQNNGV. V was cut by 0 bases and J by 6 bases, with 15 bases left in between. There are 16 residues in the CDR3. CDR3 DNA sequence: TGTGCCAGCAGCTTAGATGAAGTCCGGCGGGGCAATGAGCAGTTCTTC. Residues: CASSLDEVRRGNEQFF.

Points on this clonotype: The junction differs from germline at one of its ends, possibly a read error. The chain links TRBV7-9 to TRBJ2-2, with TRBD2 as a possible D gene (6 bases). This CDR3 region has 16 residues. The germline gives CDR1 SEHNR, CDR2 FQNEAQ (reference sequence). CDR3 residues: CASSLPWGAGTGGLFF. The CDR3 coding sequence is TGTGCCAGCAGCCTCCCATGGGGAGCGGGCACCGGGGGGCTGTTTTTT. Using reference TRBV7-9 and TRBJ2-2 for the parts outside the CDR3, the full variable domain is DTGVSQNPRHKITKRGQNVTFRCDPISEHNRLYWYRQTLGQGPEFLTYFQNEAQLEKSRLLSDRFSAERPKGSFSTLEIQRTEQGDSAMYLCASSLPWGAGTGGLFFGEGSRLTVL.

This chain uses TRBV4-1 with TRBJ1-2; the D is unclear. Germline V CDR1 and CDR2: MGHRA, YSYEKL. CDR3 length: 13 amino acids. The germline V and J ends were trimmed by 1 base and 5 bases, with 8 bases remaining between them. The CDR3 is CASSQVVGYGYTF. The CDR3 region has the DNA TGCGCCAGCAGCCAAGTCGTCGGTTATGGCTACACCTTC.

This sequence joins TRBV4-1 and TRBJ1-4; 7 bases align to TRBD1. Germline lookup yields CDR1 MGHRA and CDR2 YSYEKL. J lost 8 bases, V lost 0 bases, and 6 bases had no gene match. The CDR3 is 15 amino acids. The CDR3 here is CASSQDRNRGEKLFF. As DNA, the CDR3 is TGCGCCAGCAGCCAAGATAGAAACAGGGGAGAAAAACTGTTTTTT.

The rearrangement links TRBV6-6 to TRBJ2-7; 7 nucleotides line up with TRBD1. This CDR3 has 14 amino acids. V dropped 3 bases and J dropped 0; count of bases not matched to a gene: 2. Germline V gene lookup returns CDR1 MNHNY and CDR2 SVGAGI (reference sequence). CDR3 nucleotides: TGTGCCAGCAGTTATTCAGGGGGCTCCTACGAGCAGTACTTC. Encoded protein: CASSYSGGSYEQYF.

The table lists this clonotype with a few counts. The rearrangement joins TRBV12-3 or TRBV12-4 to TRBJ2-7, with TRBD2 as a possible D gene (7 bases). With 3 bases removed from V and 9 bases from J, the gap between germline ends came to 21 bases. This CDR3 contains 15 residues. The CDR3 region has the DNA TGTGCCAGCAGTTTTACCGATAAGGCAGGGGAGGGGCAGTACTTC. It specifies CASSFTDKAGEGQYF.

The chain recombines TRBV4-3 with TRBJ2-5; D not certain. Trimming took off 0 bases at V and 2 bases at J, with 7 bases between the two ends. The CDR3 consists of 14 residues. CDR1 LGHNA and CDR2 YSLEER come from the germline V gene. The CDR3 bases are TGCGCCAGCAGCCAAGATCTGATACAAGAGACCCAGTACTTC. Protein sequence: CASSQDLIQETQYF.

The CDR3 DNA follows: TGTGCCAGCAGTTTAACCGGGGGCGTAAATCAGTTCTTC. Protein: CASSLTGGVNQFF. The rearrangement uses TRBV12-3 or TRBV12-4 and TRBJ2-1, with D tentatively TRBD1 or TRBD2 (6 bases each). V lost 2 bases, J lost 13 bases, and 15 bases lay in between. The CDR3 runs to 13 residues.

This chain joins TRBV7-9 and TRBJ2-3; D remains ambiguous. V lost 0 bases, J lost 0 bases, and 7 bases lay in between. The CDR3 loop spans 15 amino acids. The V gene's germline CDR1 is SEHNR and CDR2 FQNEAQ (reference sequence). Here the CDR3 DNA reads TGTGCCAGCAGCTTAGCAGCCGCTAGCACAGATACGCAGTATTTT. This gives the protein CASSLAAASTDTQYF.